Included here is one TCR beta chain sequence, with context. The sample belongs to a study of T cells in localized non-small cell lung cancer. Germline V gene data show CDR1 as SGDLS and CDR2 as YYNGEE. The CDR3 contains 15 residues. V was cut by 0 bases and J by 2 bases, with 11 bases left in between. The protocol was immunoSEQ multiplex PCR, while the TCRdb copy is restricted to in-frame clones and leaves out a portion. Of about 77,000 clones listed, 88% are singletons. The V call is TRBV9, the J call TRBJ1-2; D is possibly TRBD1 (5 bases). The clonotype comes from a woman aged 40-69 years with stage I squamous cell lung carcinoma. The material sequenced was peripheral blood, taken before any cancer treatment. CDR3 protein: CASSVEAGQNYGYTF. The CDR3 region has the DNA TGTGCCAGCAGCGTAGAGGCAGGGCAAAACTATGGCTACACCTTC.